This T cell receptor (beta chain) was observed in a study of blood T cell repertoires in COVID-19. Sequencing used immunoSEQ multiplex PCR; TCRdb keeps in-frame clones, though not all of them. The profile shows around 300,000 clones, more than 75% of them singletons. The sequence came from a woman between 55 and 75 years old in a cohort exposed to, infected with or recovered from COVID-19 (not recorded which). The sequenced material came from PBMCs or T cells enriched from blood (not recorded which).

CDR3 protein: CASSLGQGGVRGTYEQYF. CDR3 nucleotide sequence: TGCGCCAGCAGCTTGGGACAGGGTGGGGTAAGGGGTACCTACGAGCAGTACTTC. This sequence joins TRBV5-1 and TRBJ2-7, with TRBD1 matching 7 bases. This CDR3 has 18 amino acids. CDR1 and CDR2 from the germline V gene are SGHRS and YFSETQ. The V gene end was trimmed by 0 bases and the J gene end by 2 bases; junction bases not matched to a gene: 14.